Listed here is a single T cell receptor (beta chain). The data stem from a study of T cell changes during pregnancy in multiple sclerosis. From germline, CDR1 is SGHVS and CDR2 FNYEAQ. The CDR3 totals 17 residues. V was cut by 0 bases and J by 7 bases, with 19 bases left in between. Only in-frame clones appear in the TCRdb table, and some are missing; sequencing was by immunoSEQ multiplex PCR. The table includes about 75,000 clones, about 94% detected once. The gene calls are TRBV7-6 and TRBJ2-1; D might be TRBD1 (6 bases). This clonotype originated in a female donor with multiple sclerosis, enrolled in a pregnancy study. Specimen: CD4+ T cells from peripheral blood mononuclear cells, collected after pregnancy. The CDR3 DNA is TGTGCCAGCAGCTTAGCGCAGGACAGCCAATTTCTTAATGAGCAGTTCTTC. Translating gives CASSLAQDSQFLNEQFF.